This T cell receptor (beta chain) was sequenced in a study of cytotoxic CD8 clonotypes in ibrutinib-treated CLL. Study-level information: Response was recorded as partial in some 25 patients and complete in 2; at median about 6 years, approximately 15 remained remitted and about 12 had progressed. Broader study findings: Baseline clonality exceeded age-matched healthy donors and tracked circulating CD8+ T-cell counts.

This clone was counted once. Its antigen is not identified. TCRdb's copy holds only in-frame clones and misses some; the assay was immunoSEQ multiplex PCR. The data contain 33,000 or so clones, approximately 51% of them seen just once; the ten biggest clones take up around 18%. TCR beta library input comprised about 1.9 micrograms of genomic DNA from cryopreserved PBMCs. Germline values: CDR1 LNHDA, CDR2 SQIVND (reference sequence). The CDR3 has 13 amino acids. V was cut by 5 bases and J by 6 bases, with 13 bases left in between. This sample comprised PBMCs, obtained before ibrutinib treatment. This rearrangement joins TRBV19 to TRBJ1-2; D not certain. The receptor was isolated from a human donor with chronic lymphocytic leukemia. For the CDR3, the DNA is TGTGCCAGTAGTTCCTTAGAACCGCATGGCTACACCTTC. Encoded protein: CASSSLEPHGYTF.